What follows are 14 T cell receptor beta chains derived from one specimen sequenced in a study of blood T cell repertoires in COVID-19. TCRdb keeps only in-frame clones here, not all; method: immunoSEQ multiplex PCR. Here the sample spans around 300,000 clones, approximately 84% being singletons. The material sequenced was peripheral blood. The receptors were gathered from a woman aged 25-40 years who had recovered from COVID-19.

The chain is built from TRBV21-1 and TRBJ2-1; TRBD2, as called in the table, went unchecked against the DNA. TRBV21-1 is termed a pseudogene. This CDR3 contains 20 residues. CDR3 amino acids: CASSWGQDTTSGRACNEQFF. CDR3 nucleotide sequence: TGTGCCAGCAGCTGGGGACAGGACACCACTAGCGGGAGGGCCTGCAATGAGCAGTTCTTC.

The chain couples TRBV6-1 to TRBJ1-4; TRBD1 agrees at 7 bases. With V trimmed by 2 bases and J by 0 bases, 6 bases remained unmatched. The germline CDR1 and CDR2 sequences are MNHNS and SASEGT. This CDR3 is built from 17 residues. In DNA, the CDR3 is TGTGCCAGCAGTGAATACAGGGGCAGCGCAACTAATGAAAAACTGTTTTTT. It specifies CASSEYRGSATNEKLFF.

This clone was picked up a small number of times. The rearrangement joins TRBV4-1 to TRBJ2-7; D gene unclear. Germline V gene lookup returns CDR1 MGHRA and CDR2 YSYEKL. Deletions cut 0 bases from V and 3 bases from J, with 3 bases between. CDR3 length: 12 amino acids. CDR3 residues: CASSQESYEQYF. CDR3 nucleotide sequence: TGCGCCAGCAGCCAAGAGAGCTACGAGCAGTACTTC.

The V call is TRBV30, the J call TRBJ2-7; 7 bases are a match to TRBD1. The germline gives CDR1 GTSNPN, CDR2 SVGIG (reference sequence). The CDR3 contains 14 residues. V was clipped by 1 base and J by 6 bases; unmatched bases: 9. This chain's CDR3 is CAWSAMSTGVEQYF. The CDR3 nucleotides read TGTGCCTGGAGTGCGATGAGCACAGGGGTCGAGCAGTACTTC.

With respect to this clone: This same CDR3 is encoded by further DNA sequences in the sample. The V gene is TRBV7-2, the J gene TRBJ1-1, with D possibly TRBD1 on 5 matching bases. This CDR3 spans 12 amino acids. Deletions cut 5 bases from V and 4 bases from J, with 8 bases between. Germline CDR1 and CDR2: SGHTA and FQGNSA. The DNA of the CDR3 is TGTGCCAGCAGCCCTCAGGGCACTGAAGCTTTCTTT. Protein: CASSPQGTEAFF.

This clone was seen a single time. The CDR3 DNA reads as TGTGCCAGCTCTTGGAGGAACACTGAAGCTTTCTTT. As protein: CASSWRNTEAFF. The chain uses TRBV18 and TRBJ1-1; D gene unclear. The ends were cut back, 6 bases at V and 1 base at J, with 6 bases in the middle. Germline values: CDR1 KGHSH, CDR2 LQKENI. This CDR3 is 12 amino acids long. The full variable domain, its missing parts supplied by reference TRBV18 and TRBJ1-1, is NAGVMQNPRHLVRRRGQEARLRCSPMKGHSHVYWYRQLPEEGLKFMVYLQKENIIDESGMPKERFSAEFPKEGPSILRIQQVVRGDSAAYFCASSWRNTEAFFGQGTRLTVV.

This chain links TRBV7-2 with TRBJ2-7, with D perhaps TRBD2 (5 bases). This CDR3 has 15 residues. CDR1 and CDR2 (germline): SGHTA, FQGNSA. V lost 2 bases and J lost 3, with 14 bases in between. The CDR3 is CASSLTGPGFYEQYF. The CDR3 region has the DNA TGTGCCAGCAGCTTAACTGGTCCGGGGTTCTACGAGCAGTACTTC.

The CDR3: CASSHEGALGYGYTF. CDR3 bases: TGTGCCAGCAGCCACGAAGGGGCCCTGGGCTATGGCTACACCTTC. V is TRBV3-1 (or the pseudogene TRBV3-2) and J is TRBJ1-2; D is possibly TRBD1 (5 bases). Between the trimmed V and J ends, which lost 3 bases and 4 bases, there was a span of 15 bases. This CDR3 is built from 15 residues. Germline assignment: CDR1 LGHDT and CDR2 YNNKEL (reference sequence).

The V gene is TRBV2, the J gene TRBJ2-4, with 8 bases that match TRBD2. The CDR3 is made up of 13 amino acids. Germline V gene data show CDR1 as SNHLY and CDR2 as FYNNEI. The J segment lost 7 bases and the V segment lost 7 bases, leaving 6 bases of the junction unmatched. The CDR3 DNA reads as TGTGCCAGCACGGGAGGGCCCGGGAACATTCAGTACTTC. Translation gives CASTGGPGNIQYF.

The CDR3 nucleotides read TGTGCCAGCAGCCAAGCCTCACAGGGTCGGTATGGCTACACCTTC. It yields the protein CASSQASQGRYGYTF. J is TRBJ1-2 and V is TRBV3-1 (or the pseudogene TRBV3-2); weak D call: TRBD1 (6 bases). Between the trimmed V and J ends, which lost 1 base and 5 bases, there was a span of 14 bases. This CDR3 contains 15 residues. Germline V gives CDR1 LGHDT, CDR2 YNNKEL (reference sequence).

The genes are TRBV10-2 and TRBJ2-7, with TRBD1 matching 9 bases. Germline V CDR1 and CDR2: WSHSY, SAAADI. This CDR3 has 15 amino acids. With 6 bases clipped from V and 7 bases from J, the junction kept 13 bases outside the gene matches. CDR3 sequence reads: CASRAGTGNLGEQYF. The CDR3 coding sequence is TGCGCCAGCAGAGCCGGGACAGGGAATTTGGGTGAGCAGTACTTC.

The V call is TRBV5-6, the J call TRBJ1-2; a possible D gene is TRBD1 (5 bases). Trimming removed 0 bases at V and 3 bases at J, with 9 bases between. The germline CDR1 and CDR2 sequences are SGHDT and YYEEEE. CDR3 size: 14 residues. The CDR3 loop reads CASSLAGGYYGYTF. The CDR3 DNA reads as TGTGCCAGCAGCTTGGCCGGGGGATACTATGGCTACACCTTC.

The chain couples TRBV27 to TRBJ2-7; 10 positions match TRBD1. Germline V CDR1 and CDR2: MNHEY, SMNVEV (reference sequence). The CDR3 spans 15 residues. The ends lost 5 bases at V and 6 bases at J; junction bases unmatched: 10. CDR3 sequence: CASSIQTGTGAEQYF. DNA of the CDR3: TGTGCCAGCAGTATACAAACCGGGACAGGGGCCGAGCAGTACTTC.

The CDR3 coding sequence is TGTGCCAGCAGCACCCGGGGTCAGGGGGAGGTAACTGAAGCTTTCTTT. Translated: CASSTRGQGEVTEAFF. The V call is TRBV6-6, the J call TRBJ1-1, with TRBD1 identical over 7 bases. Germline V gene data show CDR1 as MNHNY and CDR2 as SVGAGI (reference sequence). CDR3 length: 16 residues. Unmatched junction bases numbered 15, after V lost 6 bases and J lost 5 bases.